Listed below are T cell receptor beta chains from one sample, sequenced in a study of shared T cell receptors in the human thymus. Repertoires were generated with immunoSEQ multiplex PCR, while TCRdb's copy carries only in-frame clones and drops some. The data hold 540,000 or so clones, with approximately 78% observed a single time. The data also belong to a second study, concerning human thymus T cells.

The sample taken for sequencing was thymocytes. These receptors all come from a boy in the first two years of life with a congenital heart defect. Each CDR3 is given with its conserved first and last residue. The D gene is left open where the match is weak. A row's size may be missing; if present it is once, few, many or a size class.

TRBV5-6	NA	13	TRBJ1-4	NA	TGTGCCAGCGCGGGGGGGCTTAATGAAAAACTGTTTTTT	CASAGGLNEKLFF
TRBV19	NA	15	TRBJ1-2	NA	TGTGCCAGTAGTTCACAGAGGGCAGATAACTATGGCTACACCTTC	CASSSQRADNYGYTF
TRBV28	TRBD1	18	TRBJ1-2	NA	TGTGCCAGCTCATCAATCCGGACAGGGGGCAGATGGGGCTATGGCTACACCTTC	CASSSIRTGGRWGYGYTF
TRBV5-8	NA	13	TRBJ2-7	NA	TGTGCCAGCAGGCCCGACAGATCCTACGAGCAGTACTTC	CASRPDRSYEQYF
TRBV7-2	NA	18	TRBJ2-1	once	TGTGCCAGCAGCTTAGGGCCGCGCGGGGCTAGCTCCTACAATGAGCAGTTCTTC	CASSLGPRGASSYNEQFF
TRBV11-3	TRBD2	17	TRBJ2-1	NA	TGTGCCAGCAGCAGACGACTAGCGCCTAGCTCCTACAATGAGCAGTTCTTC	CASSRRLAPSSYNEQFF
TRBV4-3	NA	16	TRBJ2-1	once	TGCGCCAGCAGCCAACGGGCTTGGGTTAGCGGAAATGAGCAGTTCTTC	CASSQRAWVSGNEQFF
TRBV6-1	NA	14	TRBJ2-2	NA	TGTGCCAGCAGGAGGGCCCCCTACACCGGGGAGCTGTTTTTT	CASRRAPYTGELFF
TRBV29-1	TRBD1	16	TRBJ1-2	NA	TGCAGCGTTGAAAAGAGGGGACAGGAGGCTAACTATGGCTACACCTTC	CSVEKRGQEANYGYTF
TRBV28	NA	16	TRBJ2-1	NA	TGTGCCAGCAGCCGTCGGGCGGGAATTGACTACAATGAGCAGTTCTTC	CASSRRAGIDYNEQFF
TRBV5-1	NA	14	TRBJ1-1	NA	TGCGCCAGCAGCTTGGTTAGGCGCGGAGAAGGAGCTTTCTTT	CASSLVRRGEGAFF
TRBV6-5	NA	14	TRBJ2-7	NA	TGTGCCAGCAGTCCCGACAGGACCTCCTACGAGCAGTACTTC	CASSPDRTSYEQYF
TRBV5-8	NA	15	TRBJ2-1	NA	TGTGCCAGCAGCCCGCGGTGGAGCTCCTACAATGAGCAGTTCTTC	CASSPRWSSYNEQFF
TRBV11-2	TRBD1	18	TRBJ1-5	NA	TGTGCCAGCAGCGCTCATCCCGACAGGGGGGTAAGCAATCAGCCCCAGCATTTT	CASSAHPDRGVSNQPQHF
TRBV4-3	NA	15	TRBJ2-1	NA	TGCGCCAGCAGCGGTGATATATGGCGGGACAATGAGCAGTTCTTC	CASSGDIWRDNEQFF
TRBV10-3	TRBD1	17	TRBJ1-4	NA	TGTGCCATCAGTGACCGAGGCTGGGGACAGAGTAATGAAAAACTGTTTTTT	CAISDRGWGQSNEKLFF
TRBV25-1	NA	17	TRBJ2-1	NA	TGTGCCAGCAGTGAGAGAGGGTCTTCCCGGTCGCACAATGAGCAGTTCTTC	CASSERGSSRSHNEQFF
TRBV29-1	TRBD2	15	TRBJ2-5	NA	TGCAGCGTCGCCTGGACTAGCGGGAGGGCAGAGACCCAGTACTTC	CSVAWTSGRAETQYF
TRBV4-2	TRBD2	17	TRBJ2-3	few	TGTGCCAGCAGCCCTCGGGGCGGGAGGGCCGTGTCAGATACGCAGTATTTT	CASSPRGGRAVSDTQYF
TRBV4-1	TRBD1	17	TRBJ2-5	NA	TGCGCCAGCAGCCAAGATATTCAGCAGGGGGCGGGGGAGACCCAGTACTTC	CASSQDIQQGAGETQYF
TRBV7-9	TRBD2	16	TRBJ2-4	NA	TGTGCCAGCAGCGGAACGGGACTATTAGCCAAAAACATTCAGTACTTC	CASSGTGLLAKNIQYF
TRBV10-1	NA	16	TRBJ2-7	once	TGCGCCAGCAGTGAAGGTGGTGACGGGAATCACTACGAGCAGTACTTC	CASSEGGDGNHYEQYF
TRBV27	TRBD1	16	TRBJ2-1	NA	TGTGCCAGCAGTTTATACAGGACAGGGTCCTACAATGAGCAGTTCTTC	CASSLYRTGSYNEQFF
TRBV7-2	NA	16	TRBJ1-1	few	TGTGCCAGCAGCCCCCACACCCTAGTAGCGGACACTGAAGCTTTCTTT	CASSPHTLVADTEAFF
TRBV4-1	TRBD1	14	TRBJ1-4	NA	TGCGCCAGCAGCCAGGGACAGAGGAGAGAAAAACTGTTTTTT	CASSQGQRREKLFF
TRBV11-2	TRBD2	16	TRBJ2-7	once	TGTGCCAGCAGACCACTCACCCAGCGGGAGGAGTACGAGCAGTACTTC	CASRPLTQREEYEQYF
TRBV7-9	NA	12	TRBJ1-2	NA	TGTGCCAGCAGCGAACAGGGAAATGGCTACACCTTC	CASSEQGNGYTF
TRBV12-5	TRBD1	15	TRBJ1-2	NA	TGTGCTAGTGGCCCTTCCGACAGGGGGCTCTATGGCTACACCTTC	CASGPSDRGLYGYTF
TRBV27	NA	12	TRBJ2-1	NA	TGTGCCAGCAGTTTATTGGGGGGTGAGCAGTTCTTC	CASSLLGGEQFF
TRBV10-3	NA	13	TRBJ2-7	NA	TGTGCCATCAGTGGTGGGGGGTCCTACGAGCAGTACTTC	CAISGGGSYEQYF
TRBV4-1	TRBD2	16	TRBJ2-1	NA	TGCGCCAGCAGCCTAAGGGAACTAGCGGGATACAATGAGCAGTTCTTC	CASSLRELAGYNEQFF
TRBV15	NA	17	TRBJ1-1	NA	TGTGCCACCAGCAGAGATTACCGGGGGTCCATGAACACTGAAGCTTTCTTT	CATSRDYRGSMNTEAFF
TRBV29-1	TRBD1	13	TRBJ1-2	NA	TGCAGCGTTGAAGTTGACAGGGGTTATGGCTACACCTTC	CSVEVDRGYGYTF
TRBV4-1	NA	15	TRBJ2-7	NA	TGCGCCAGCAGCCAAGAGTGGAACAGGAGATACGAGCAGTACTTC	CASSQEWNRRYEQYF
TRBV28	NA	14	TRBJ2-1	few	TGTGCCAGCAGTTTACGGAGCACAAGCAATGAGCAGTTCTTC	CASSLRSTSNEQFF
TRBV10-1	NA	11	TRBJ2-1	NA	TGCGCCAGTACACGTGGCGGGACCCTGTTCTTC	CASTRGGTLFF
TRBV5-1	NA	14	TRBJ1-3	NA	TGCGCCAGCAGCTTAGCGGGGTCGGAAAACACCATATATTTT	CASSLAGSENTIYF
TRBV11-2	NA	17	TRBJ2-7	NA	TGTGCCAGCAGCTTAGTACCGAGCGTATCCAGCTCCTACGAGCAGTACTTC	CASSLVPSVSSSYEQYF
TRBV30	TRBD2	18	TRBJ2-3	NA	TGTGCCTGGAGTGAGGTACTAGCGGGCCGGTACGAGGTGGATACGCAGTATTTT	CAWSEVLAGRYEVDTQYF
TRBV27	TRBD1	12	TRBJ2-3	NA	TGTGCCAGCAGTTCCCGGGACAGTGGGGAGTATTTT	CASSSRDSGEYF
TRBV4-3	NA	13	TRBJ2-3	NA	TGCGCCAGCAGCCAAGATCCGGGAGATACGCAGTATTTT	CASSQDPGDTQYF
TRBV23-1	NA	14	TRBJ1-2	NA	TGCGCCAGCAGTCACCTGGACAGATTAAATGGCTACACCTTC	CASSHLDRLNGYTF
TRBV18	NA	12	TRBJ1-1	NA	TGTGCCAGCTCACCCGAACAGGGTCCAGCTTTCTTT	CASSPEQGPAFF
TRBV5-5	NA	12	TRBJ1-1	NA	TGTGCCAGCAGGACTTTGAGCACTGAAGCTTTCTTT	CASRTLSTEAFF
TRBV9	TRBD2	13	TRBJ2-3	NA	TGTGCCAGCAGCCCGGGGACTAAGGATACGCAGTATTTT	CASSPGTKDTQYF
TRBV5-6	NA	17	TRBJ2-7	NA	TGTGCCAGCAGCCCAGCTCAGTGGGCAGGTCATTGTCGCGAGCAGTACTTC	CASSPAQWAGHCREQYF
TRBV27	TRBD2	13	TRBJ2-2	NA	TGTGCCAGCCTCCCGGCGGGAGACGGGGAGCTGTTTTTT	CASLPAGDGELFF
TRBV5-6	TRBD2	16	TRBJ2-3	NA	TGTGCCAGCAGCCCCAATCCTAGCGGGAGAGAAGATACGCAGTATTTT	CASSPNPSGREDTQYF